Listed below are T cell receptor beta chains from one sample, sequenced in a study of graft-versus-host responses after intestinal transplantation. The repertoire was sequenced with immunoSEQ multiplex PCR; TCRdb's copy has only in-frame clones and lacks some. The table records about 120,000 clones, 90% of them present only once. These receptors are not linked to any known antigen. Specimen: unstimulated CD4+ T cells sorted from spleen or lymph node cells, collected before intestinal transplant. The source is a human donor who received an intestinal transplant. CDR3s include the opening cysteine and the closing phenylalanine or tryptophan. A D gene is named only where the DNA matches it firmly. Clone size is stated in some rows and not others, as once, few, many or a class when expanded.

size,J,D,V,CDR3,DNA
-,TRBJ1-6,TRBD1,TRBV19,CASSHRGSSPLHF,TGTGCCAGTAGCCACAGGGGTAGCTCACCCCTCCACTTT
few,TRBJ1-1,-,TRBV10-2,CASSRDRNTEAFF,TGCGCCAGCAGCAGAGACAGGAACACTGAAGCTTTCTTT
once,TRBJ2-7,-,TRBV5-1,CASSFLLDSSYEQYF,TGCGCCAGCAGCTTCCTCCTGGACAGCTCCTACGAGCAGTACTTC
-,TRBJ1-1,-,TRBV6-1,CASSQQGRYTEAFF,TGTGCCAGCAGCCAACAGGGAAGATACACTGAAGCTTTCTTT
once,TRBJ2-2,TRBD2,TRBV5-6,CASSLDHLAGHTGELFF,TGTGCCAGCAGCTTGGACCATCTAGCGGGGCACACCGGGGAGCTGTTTTTT
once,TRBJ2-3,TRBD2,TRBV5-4,CASSLVRGGNLRRTDTQYF,TGTGCCAGCAGCTTGGTTCGGGGGGGAAACCTCAGACGCACAGATACGCAGTATTTT
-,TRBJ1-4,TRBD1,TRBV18,CASSPGTEEKLFF,TGTGCCAGCTCACCAGGGACAGAAGAAAAACTGTTTTTT
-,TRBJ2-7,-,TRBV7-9,CASSRSEVPYEQYF,TGTGCCAGCAGCCGTTCGGAGGTCCCCTACGAGCAGTACTTC
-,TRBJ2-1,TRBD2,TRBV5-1,CASSNSGMAYNEQFF,TGCGCCAGCAGCAATAGCGGGATGGCGTACAATGAGCAGTTCTTC
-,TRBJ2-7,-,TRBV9,CASGPTLSYEQYF,TGTGCCAGCGGCCCGACACTTAGCTACGAGCAGTACTTC
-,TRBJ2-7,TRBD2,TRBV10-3,CAIKAGGSYEQYF,TGTGCCATCAAGGCGGGGGGATCCTACGAGCAGTACTTC
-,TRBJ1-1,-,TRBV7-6,CASSLAMNTEAFF,TGTGCCAGCAGCTTAGCCATGAACACTGAAGCTTTCTTT
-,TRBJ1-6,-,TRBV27,CASSLRDTNSPLHF,TGTGCCAGCAGTTTAAGGGACACCAATTCACCCCTCCACTTT